Presented here are 6 T cell receptor beta chains from one specimen sequenced in a study of CD8 T cells in Susac syndrome. Random-hexamer reverse transcription was applied to 0.5 to 1 ug RNA. Using its own MiXCR run on the immunoSEQ multiplex PCR reads, TCRdb lists one record per CDR3 protein. Of about 300,000 distinct CDR3 sequences in the sample, roughly 85% were seen once. Sequenced material: CD8+ T cells from PBMCs. These receptor sequences come from a human donor with multiple sclerosis.

V is TRBV28 and J is TRBJ1-2; maybe TRBD1 (5 bases). The CDR3 runs to 15 residues. Between the trimmed V and J ends, which lost 4 bases and 8 bases, there was a span of 20 bases. CDR1 and CDR2 from the germline V gene are MDHEN and SYDVKM. The CDR3 sequence is CASSSTTGDMEGYTF. The CDR3, as DNA: TGTGCCAGCAGTTCTACAACAGGTGACATGGAGGGCTACACCTTC.

This rearrangement joins TRBV21-1 to TRBJ2-4; TRBD1 is the table's D call, not checked against the DNA. TRBV21-1 counts as a pseudogene. This CDR3 region has 17 residues. The chain's CDR3 is CASTLTGDPLAKNIQYF. CDR3 sequence (DNA): TGTGCCAGCACCCTGACAGGGGACCCCTTAGCCAAAAACATTCAGTACTTC.

This clonotype was seen once. The chain employs TRBV20-1 and TRBJ2-3, with a tentative D call TRBD1 (6 bases). Germline V gene sequence: CDR1 DFQATT, CDR2 SNEGSKA (reference sequence). There are 16 residues in the CDR3. The V and J ends lost 0 bases and 0 bases respectively, with 13 bases between them. This CDR3 is CSARDWTVLSTDTQYF. Written as DNA, the CDR3 is TGCAGTGCTAGAGATTGGACAGTACTCAGCACAGATACGCAGTATTTT.

The sample holds a few counts of this clonotype. V gene TRBV5-6 combines with J gene TRBJ2-7; 8 bases line up with TRBD1. After removal of 3 bases from V and 3 bases from J, the junction contained 5 bases not matched to a gene. This CDR3 contains 14 residues. The germline gives CDR1 SGHDT, CDR2 YYEEEE. The CDR3 is CASSSLGQDYEQYF. The CDR3 DNA is TGTGCCAGCAGCTCGCTGGGACAGGACTACGAGCAGTACTTC.

This sequence joins TRBV6-2 or TRBV6-3 and TRBJ1-1, with D hard to call. V was clipped by 2 bases and J by 0 bases, with 7 bases between them. The CDR3 has 14 amino acids. CDR1 and CDR2 (germline): MNHEY, SVGEGT. CDR3 DNA sequence: TGTGCCAGCAGTTACGGCAACATGAACACTGAAGCTTTCTTT. Protein product: CASSYGNMNTEAFF.

V gene TRBV24-1 combines with J gene TRBJ2-1, with 8 bases lining up with TRBD1. The CDR3 covers 16 residues. Unmatched junction bases numbered 10, after V lost 3 bases and J lost 7 bases. Per germline, CDR1 KGHDR and CDR2 SFDVKD. CDR3 in DNA: TGTGCCACCAGTGATGCGGACAGGGCCATCGGGAATGAGCAGTTCTTC. This translates into CATSDADRAIGNEQFF.